The T cell receptor beta chain under discussion was sequenced for a study of T cell responses to AZD1222 COVID-19 vaccine. Whole-study findings and limits: Spike-specific TCR breadth rose after two AZD1222 doses, and depth rose as well. Baseline serology detected seropositivity in only 5 or 6 AZD1222 recipients. Variant regions that are unmutated are reportedly the target of nearly half of spike-specific TCRs.

Pooled together were second doses at about 4 or about 12 weeks. Profiled with immunoSEQ multiplex PCR; TCRdb holds only in-frame clones, not every one. The sample has 250,000 to 300,000 clones, approximately 94% seen once. Regarding this clone: Its specificity is unknown.

Germline values: CDR1 SGHTA, CDR2 FQGNSA. The J segment lost 0 bases and the V segment lost 3 bases, leaving 7 bases of the junction unmatched. This CDR3 has 18 amino acids. The TCR sequence derives from an adult who received the AZD1222 COVID-19 vaccine. The chain combines TRBV7-2 with TRBJ2-6, with 8 bases that match TRBD1. The sample was peripheral blood, taken 28 days after the second AZD1222 dose. In nucleotides, the CDR3 is TGTGCCAGCAGCTTCCCGACAGGGGCCAGCTCTGGGGCCAACGTCCTGACTTTC. Translation gives CASSFPTGASSGANVLTF.